The 12 T cell receptor beta chains listed next were all sequenced from one sample in a study of response to subunit inactivated influenza vaccine. TCRdb independently ran MiXCR on the RT-PCR reads; one entry per CDR3 protein. The table lists fewer than 250,000 distinct CDR3 sequences, over 13% of them singletons. The sample in question was CD8+ T cells sorted from PBMCs, obtained approximately 5 days after vaccination. These receptor sequences come from a man aged 45-65 years who received an inactivated influenza vaccine.

This clonotype has only a few counts. The V and J genes are TRBV5-5 and TRBJ2-3; 15 positions match TRBD2. The CDR3 totals 17 residues. The germline V gene encodes CDR1 SGHKS and CDR2 YYEKEE (reference sequence). V shed 4 bases, J shed 2 bases, and the junction held 5 bases outside the gene matches. CDR3 sequence: CASSPGTSGGLTDTQYF. CDR3 nucleotide sequence: TGTGCCAGCAGCCCGGGGACTAGCGGGGGGCTCACAGATACGCAGTATTTT.

V gene TRBV7-9 combines with J gene TRBJ2-6, with D possibly TRBD1 on 6 matching bases. CDR1 is SEHNR, CDR2 FQNEAQ, per germline (reference sequence). CDR3 length: 16 residues. V was clipped by 5 bases and J by 2 bases, with 13 bases between them. This chain's CDR3 is CASSISTGTGANVLTF. The CDR3 coding sequence is TGTGCCAGCAGCATTTCTACAGGGACTGGGGCCAACGTCCTGACTTTC.

This clonotype has more than one count but fewer than ten. The V call is TRBV28, the J call TRBJ2-7; weak D call: TRBD1 (6 bases). V gave up 5 bases and J gave up 2 bases, with 13 bases separating them. The CDR3 covers 14 residues. CDR1 is MDHEN, CDR2 SYDVKM, per germline. The DNA of the CDR3 is TGTGCCAGCAGTCCCCGGACAGAGACCTACGAGCAGTACTTC. Protein sequence: CASSPRTETYEQYF.

The V gene is TRBV5-1, the J gene TRBJ2-3; 9 positions match TRBD1. The CDR3 has 16 residues. In germline, CDR1 is SGHRS, CDR2 YFSETQ. The J segment lost 0 bases and the V segment lost 2 bases, leaving 4 bases of the junction unmatched. CDR3 nucleotide sequence: TGCGCCAGCAGCTTCACACAGGGGGCCAGCACAGATACGCAGTATTTT. Translation: CASSFTQGASTDTQYF.

The chain is built from TRBV28 and TRBJ1-4; unclear D gene. The CDR3 is made up of 17 amino acids. The V end was cut by 6 bases, the J end by 6 bases, with 23 bases between. Germline CDR1 and CDR2: MDHEN and SYDVKM. CDR3 in amino acids: CASRPRGRSPIYEKLFF. CDR3 coding DNA: TGTGCCAGCAGGCCACGAGGACGATCCCCCATTTATGAAAAACTGTTTTTT.

Written as DNA, the CDR3 is TGTGCCAGCAGAGTAGCGGGAGAAATATACGAGCAGTACTTC. Translation: CASRVAGEIYEQYF. The J gene is TRBJ2-7, the V gene TRBV28, with TRBD2 identical over 9 bases. This CDR3 has 14 amino acids. Trimming at V came to 6 bases and at J to 4 bases, leaving 7 bases not matched to a gene. Germline lookup yields CDR1 MDHEN and CDR2 SYDVKM.

Only a few counts were recorded for this clonotype. The V gene is TRBV7-3, the J gene TRBJ2-3; either TRBD1 or TRBD2 may supply D (5 bases each). The CDR3 runs 13 residues. V lost 4 bases to trimming and J lost 6 bases, with 11 bases between them. CDR1 and CDR2 (germline): SGHTA, FQGTGA. The CDR3 sequence is CASSYGGLDTQYF. DNA for the CDR3: TGTGCCAGCAGCTATGGGGGTTTGGATACGCAGTATTTT. The full variable domain, rest sourced from reference TRBV7-3 and TRBJ2-3, is GAGVSQTPSNKVTEKGKYVELRCDPISGHTALYWYRQSLGQGPEFLIYFQGTGAADDSGLPNDRFFAVRPEGSVSTLKIQRTERGDSAVYLCASSYGGLDTQYFGPGTRLTVL.

The CDR3 DNA reads as TGCAGCGTTGAAGAGGTCAAACACTCCTACAATGAGCAGTTCTTC. This codes for CSVEEVKHSYNEQFF. This sequence joins TRBV29-1 and TRBJ2-1; the D is unclear. Germline CDR1 is SQVTM and CDR2 is ANQGSEA. V dropped 0 bases and J dropped 0 bases, with 9 bases sitting between them. The CDR3 has 15 residues.

The chain uses TRBV6-1 and TRBJ2-1; a possible D gene is TRBD1 (5 bases). The CDR3 has 13 residues. Per germline, CDR1 MNHNS and CDR2 SASEGT. The V gene lost 5 bases and the J gene lost 4 bases, with 9 bases spanning the gap. The CDR3 loop is CASSQRQYNEQFF. The CDR3 region has the DNA TGTGCCAGCAGTCAACGACAGTACAATGAGCAGTTCTTC.

Points on this clonotype: One end of the junction is discordant with germline, which a read error may explain. The chain couples TRBV20-1 to TRBJ1-3, with 7 bases that match TRBD1. The CDR3 is 17 amino acids. Germline-derived CDR1 and CDR2 are DFQATT and SNEGSKA (reference sequence). The CDR3 DNA follows: TGCTGTGCTAGAGATTTGGGCGGGACAGACCCTGGAAACACCATATATTTT. Translating it yields CCARDLGGTDPGNTIYF.

This clonotype was seen a handful of times. The chain joins TRBV6-2 or TRBV6-3 to TRBJ2-2; D gene unclear. The V end was cut by 4 bases, the J end by 0 bases, with 12 bases between. The length of the CDR3 is 16 residues. Germline CDR1 reads MNHEY; CDR2 reads SVGEGT. The DNA of the CDR3 is TGTGCCAGCAGTTTCCAGTCCCCCGCGAACACCGGGGAGCTGTTTTTT. Its protein product is CASSFQSPANTGELFF.

A few counts support this clonotype. This chain uses TRBV20-1 with TRBJ1-2; D remains unclear. Trimming removed 0 bases from V and 6 bases from J, with 8 bases in between. The germline gives CDR1 DFQATT, CDR2 SNEGSKA (reference sequence). This CDR3 has 12 amino acids. CDR3 coding DNA: TGCAGTGCTAGAGACCTATTGAATGGCTACACCTTC. Amino acids: CSARDLLNGYTF.